These 9 T cell receptor beta chains were all obtained from the same sample, sequenced in a study of cytomegalovirus exposure and HLA in healthy donors. Amplification used 60 Vbeta primers and 13 Jbeta primers. The method was immunoSEQ multiplex PCR; TCRdb's version includes in-frame clones alone and lacks a portion of them. The sample contains 100,000 or so clones, 12% of which appear only once. Sequenced: PBMCs. The source is a man aged 35-49 years in good health and CMV-seropositive.

The chain uses TRBV19 and TRBJ2-1, with D tentatively TRBD2 (6 bases). This CDR3 has 16 amino acids. Germline-derived CDR1 and CDR2 are LNHDA and SQIVND (reference sequence). Trimming stripped 1 base from V and 6 bases from J, with 16 bases between. The CDR3: CASSIGVGAGPNEQFF. For the CDR3, the DNA is TGTGCCAGTAGTATAGGGGTAGGAGCGGGCCCCAATGAGCAGTTCTTC.

The CDR3 bases are TGTGCCAGCAGTATTTTCTCCGGGACTAGCGGGAGTAATGAGCAGTTCTTC. Its translation: CASSIFSGTSGSNEQFF. This chain uses TRBV6-4 with TRBJ2-1; 14 bases align to TRBD2. CDR3 length: 17 residues. Germline V CDR1 and CDR2: MRHNA, SNTAGT. With V trimmed by 5 bases and J by 7 bases, 10 bases remained unmatched.

This clone has only a few counts. The V call is TRBV10-3, the J call TRBJ1-4; possible D gene TRBD1, 6 bases. The CDR3 covers 16 residues. From germline, CDR1 is ENHRY and CDR2 SYGVKD. Trimming removed 2 bases from V and 7 bases from J, with 17 bases in between. CDR3 loop: CAISEGHRAYAEKLFF. CDR3 in DNA: TGTGCCATCAGTGAGGGCCACAGGGCTTATGCTGAAAAACTGTTTTTT.

The CDR3: CASRPPITTGGNQPQHF. The DNA of the CDR3 is TGTGCCAGCAGACCACCTATTACGACAGGGGGAAATCAGCCCCAGCATTTT. The chain carries TRBV19 and TRBJ1-5; 9 nucleotides align to TRBD1. The germline CDR1 and CDR2 sequences are LNHDA and SQIVND (reference sequence). The CDR3 runs to 17 residues. The V and J ends lost 9 bases and 4 bases, in that order; junction bases with no gene match: 16.

The chain recombines TRBV27 with TRBJ2-1, with D perhaps matching TRBD2 (5 bases). CDR1 is MNHEY, CDR2 SMNVEV, per germline (reference sequence). The CDR3 sequence is 15 residues long. Trimming removed 3 bases at V and 2 bases at J, with 11 bases between. The CDR3 bases are TGTGCCAGCAGTTTGGGGAGTCTCCCCTACAATGAGCAGTTCTTC. Protein: CASSLGSLPYNEQFF.

This clone turned up a few times. The gene calls are TRBV5-1 and TRBJ2-7; 7 bases are a match to TRBD2. The CDR3 length is 13 residues. Germline-derived CDR1 and CDR2 are SGHRS and YFSETQ. V was pared by 3 bases and J by 7 bases, with 7 bases of the junction left unmatched. CDR3 bases: TGCGCCAGCAGCTGGGGGGGAGTGCAGGAGCAGTACTTC. Protein product: CASSWGGVQEQYF.

This clone came up a few times. The J gene is TRBJ1-1, the V gene TRBV6-5; 7 nucleotides align to TRBD1. The CDR3 spans 15 residues. The germline CDR1 and CDR2 sequences are MNHEY and SVGAGI. With 2 bases clipped from V and 0 bases from J, the junction kept 3 bases outside the gene matches. CDR3 DNA sequence: TGTGCCAGCAGTTACGACAGGGCCATGAACACTGAAGCTTTCTTT. This encodes CASSYDRAMNTEAFF.

V usage is TRBV5-1 and J usage is TRBJ2-3; 8 bases match TRBD1. CDR1 is SGHRS and CDR2 is YFSETQ in the germline V gene. This CDR3 region has 13 residues. V lost 4 bases to trimming and J lost 9 bases; unmatched junction nucleotides: 7. In DNA, the CDR3 is TGCGCCAGCAGCAGCTCGGACAGGGCAACGCAGTATTTT. Protein: CASSSSDRATQYF.

This rearrangement joins TRBV2 to TRBJ1-3; D might be TRBD1 (5 bases). CDR1 and CDR2 from the germline V gene are SNHLY and FYNNEI. The CDR3 contains 14 residues. V was pared by 7 bases and J by 0 bases, with 10 bases between. The CDR3 sequence: CASIQGTSGNTIYF. The CDR3 region has the DNA TGTGCCAGCATTCAGGGAACCTCTGGAAACACCATATATTTT.